This T cell receptor beta chain originates from a study of T cell responses to AZD1222 COVID-19 vaccine. Details on this clone: Antigen: not known.

Repertoires were generated with immunoSEQ multiplex PCR, while TCRdb's copy carries only in-frame clones and drops some. The table lists fewer than 200,000 clones, around 89% of them singletons. V lost 2 bases to trimming and J lost 4 bases, with 14 bases between them. The CDR3 runs to 15 residues. Germline V gives CDR1 LGHNA, CDR2 YNFKEQ. Overall study findings and caveats: Sampling that yielded the repertoires occurred only after the peak T cell response. It should be noted that donors were predominantly white British and more often female, and clonal diversity was possibly underestimated. Close to half of spike-specific TCRs reportedly recognize unmutated variant regions. Recipients of two AZD1222 doses showed rising Spike-specific TCR breadth and depth.

Sequenced here: peripheral blood, sampled on day 0 of AZD1222 vaccination. V gene TRBV4-2 combines with J gene TRBJ1-2, with D perhaps matching TRBD1 (6 bases). The receptor's source is an adult in good health. This CDR3 reads CASSQRRQASYGYTF. CDR3 bases: TGTGCCAGCAGCCAAAGACGACAGGCAAGCTATGGCTACACCTTC.